This entry concerns a single T cell receptor (beta chain). It lacks a known antigen. There are no base qualities to consult, and no much larger clone falls within one base. This sample stems from a study of blood T cell repertoires in COVID-19 (dated by TCRdb to 2018 to 2021). About the full investigation: Samples covering the acute and convalescent phases of COVID-19 were provided by collaborators in the United States, Italy and Spain. The samples were drawn from the first 160 participants of the ongoing ImmuneRACE study and from 950 to 1,500 subjects provided by 6 global collaborators. The prospective study material was composed of cDNA or gDNA derived from T cells, B-cell-depleted T cells, or PBMCs. The dataset comprised deeply sampled blood TCRbeta repertoires from subjects exposed to, actively infected with, or recovered from COVID-19. Where available, HLA class I and class II types were obtained from metadata supplied by the sample provider rather than from assay-based typing. A freely available public database, intended as a resource for researchers studying the immune response to SARS-CoV-2, is where the repertoires were released. A de-identified subject ID, COVID-19 status, age in years and sex were almost always included in the sample metadata.

TCRbeta CDR3 regions were amplified from genomic DNA using the immunoSEQ Assay, a bias-controlled multiplex PCR. As for the original processing: The number of nucleated cells in each sample was estimated from the amplification of reference gene primers within the assay. Sequence reads were collapsed and filtered to measure the absolute abundance of every unique TCRbeta CDR3 rearrangement. For each sample, productive Simpson clonality was calculated by taking the square root of Simpson's diversity index across productive rearrangements. Imported from immuneACCESS, the table was reduced by TCRdb to in-frame sequences with V and J called. These copies leave out some clones; in studies compared against another copy, an unresolved V gene accounts for under half, and the cause of the remainder is not known. The V and J calls and clone size are taken from that table; D and trimming were inferred from the DNA. Counted in this sample were approximately 60,000 clones; roughly four fifths of them appeared once. The ten largest clones represent 8.2% of the sample.

Collaborating institutions collected whole blood in K2EDTA tubes following their own protocols. For TCRbeta analysis, collaborator samples were shipped as frozen whole blood, as isolated PBMCs, or as DNA extracted from either sample type. The full study reports these points: Clinical and demographic metadata were provided uncurated, with the amount varying by source and participant.

Germline trimming amounts to 4 bases on V and 3 bases on J, with 6 as the count of junction bases outside the gene matches. According to the germline V gene, CDR1 reads SGHVS and CDR2 reads FQNEAQ. Measured from the cysteine to the phenylalanine, the CDR3 is 16 residues long. CDR3 DNA only is kept here, 48 bases in frame from base 1. This receptor was identified in a woman of 80 years or more with acute or convalescent COVID-19. The chain couples TRBV7-8 to TRBJ2-5; a stretch of 12 junction bases matches TRBD2. Sequenced sample: peripheral blood. The CDR3 region: CASSSGTSGLKETQYF. The bases are TGTGCCAGCAGCTCCGGGACTAGCGGGTTAAAAGAGACCCAGTACTTC.